This TCR beta chain was retrieved from a study of cytomegalovirus exposure and HLA in healthy donors (dated by TCRdb to the late 2010s). For context, the study as a whole: An earlier analysis of several hundred of the donors reported under 300 Gb of sequence data and 95 million to 130 million unique TCR beta sequences obtained from roughly 180 million T cells. An early release covering roughly 600 HLA-typed donors comprised about 300 gigabases of sequencing data and around 85 million unique TCR sequences. Of the 300 to 500 genotyped donors, 75% to 85% were placed in the genetic ancestry cluster associated with self-reported Caucasian donors. The study aimed to test whether signatures of past pathogen exposure could be identified by cataloging public T cell receptors. Using immunosequencing, the study profiled T cell repertoires from 500 to 800 subjects and related those repertoires to cytomegalovirus serostatus. Besides the first cohort of under 700 subjects, a separate validation cohort made up of 120 different subjects was used. The study combined high-throughput TCR immunosequencing, statistical association of individual TCRs with disease status, and machine learning to predict cytomegalovirus infection status. A later analysis re-examined previously published TCR beta repertoires from about 700 donors and added high-resolution HLA genotyping to investigate patterns of TCR occurrence. Rather than using new phenotypic data, the later analysis identified candidate immune exposures from TCR beta sequences and from how often those sequences occurred across donors. To decide whether each TCR beta V gene segment behaved as functional or pseudogenic, an earlier analysis of approximately 590 of the donors relied on high-throughput TCR beta sequencing. Donor age, sex, ethnicity and CMV serostatus were compiled together with the repertoire data. In a later genetic analysis, genome-wide SNP genotypes for about three fifths of the roughly 670 donors were used, and that subset was treated as a discovery cohort. Every discovery cohort repertoire had been produced on one sequencing platform. Both class I and class II loci were covered by HLA typing, at four-digit resolution. Typing coverage varied by locus: roughly 620-640 donors for A, B, C, DRB1 and DQB1; roughly 500 for DQA1; more than 600 for DPA1; around 490 for DPB1. Because of strong linkage in the cohort, roughly five DR-DQ haplotypes were treated as single units for association and clustering. On average, 235,054 unique TCR beta nucleotide sequences were sequenced per donor among 398 genotyped donors of the cohort, with 15% to 20% of those sequences being non-productive. The paper's findings and limits, for the study overall: Several of the top co-occurrence clusters appeared to be linked to parvovirus B19, influenza, CMV and Epstein-Barr virus, according to a later analysis. The only immune exposure information available for the cohort was CMV serostatus. A further reported finding was that TCR beta sequences accurately predicted the HLA-A and HLA-B alleles for most subjects in the first cohort. In vitro tests confirmed that a few of the cytomegalovirus-associated TCR beta chains recognize cytomegalovirus antigens. Sequencing depth was assumed to be roughly uniform across donors in the presence/absence analyses, though that assumption may not hold. The study listed 150 to 200 TCR beta chains as associated with cytomegalovirus. When HLA alleles, especially DR and DQ, strongly co-occurred, attributing TCR associations to individual alleles was difficult. The 87-base-pair reads could not distinguish some IMGT-functional V segments, including TRBV6-2 and TRBV6-3, so those segments were excluded. Linkage disequilibrium might explain the correlated functional status among segregating V segments, but an unknown experimental factor could not be ruled out. The classifier was reported to diagnose cytomegalovirus status with high specificity and sensitivity in both the original cohort and the validation cohort. A later genetic analysis reported fewer N-insertions in productive TCRs among donors in an Asian-associated ancestry cluster than the roughly 620-donor mean. HLA typing was unavailable for some donors at each locus, so association tests used only the typed subset. V-gene and J-gene trimming of TCR beta chains was associated with a missense DCLRE1C variant in a later genetic analysis, and the association was replicated in an independent cohort. Because counts were too low, 15 to 20 rarely observed V segments, including chromosome 9 orphons, were excluded from the earlier analysis of roughly 580 of the donors. Broadly in line with IMGT annotations, most TCR beta V segments showed up in productive rearrangements about 87% or about 30% of the time in an earlier analysis of several hundred of the donors. The authors suggested that the approach could potentially be generalized to other disease states and immunological phenotypes. In a later analysis, the rate of TCR association differed among HLA loci, with DRB1 alleles having the most associated TCRs and HLA-C alleles having the fewest. Across donors, most TCR sequences were observed very rarely, whereas some public TCRs were present in many individuals. A group of highly shared sequence variants was considered likely to be a technical artifact of the sequencing pipeline. A later analysis found that HLA-associated TCR beta chains were more clonally expanded and had lower generation probabilities than equally common non-associated chains. Most CMV-associated TCR beta chains appeared to be HLA-restricted in a later analysis, and the HLA associations seemed to be driven largely by CMV exposure. This cohort had only TCR beta chains sequenced, and the lack of alpha or paired-chain data limited which features could be detected. A later analysis associated 16,951 TCR beta sequences with specific HLA alleles at a false discovery rate of 0.05.

Reading the germline V gene gives CDR1 SNHLY and CDR2 FYNNEI. The CDR3 runs 12 amino acids, cysteine and phenylalanine included. Only the CDR3 part of the read is kept: 36 bases, read in frame from the first base. The germline V end is reduced by 3 bases and the J end by 7 bases; junction bases left unmatched: 2. To note about this clone: Its antigen specificity is not known. No base-level quality is on record; no much larger clone is a single base apart.

The library was obtained by the immunoSEQ multiplex PCR assay. For the multiplex PCR, a mixture combining 60 forward primers for TCR Vbeta segments and 13 reverse primers for TCR Jbeta segments was used. The CDR3 region of rearranged TCR beta genes was amplified from genomic DNA by a multiplex PCR assay. On the Illumina HiSeq System, the amplified TCR beta libraries were sequenced as 87-base-pair reads. In the paper's pipeline: Across the 700 or so repertoires, a later analysis counted 75 million to 90 million unique TCR beta chains, 8.5 million to 12 million of which were shared by at least two donors. Raw reads were error-corrected and collapsed into unique sequences with a nearest-neighbor algorithm that merged closely related sequences to remove PCR and sequencing errors. V, D and J gene segments were assigned by aligning CDR3 sequences to IMGT reference sequences. Each retained sequence needed at least a six-nucleotide match to both a V gene segment and a J gene segment. Rearrangements were called productive when the CDR3 lacked stop codons and stayed in frame with V and J; all others were non-productive. CDR3 was defined according to IMGT convention as the region running from the second conserved V-encoded cysteine to the conserved J-encoded phenylalanine. In an earlier analysis of more than 550 of the donors, sequences lacking an unambiguous match to a single V gene segment were excluded. In an earlier analysis of about 590 of the donors, a V segment was called functional when productive rearrangements were above 56.7%, and segregating when the standard deviation between donors exceeded 5%. A statistical classification framework was built to diagnose cytomegalovirus status from the catalog of TCR beta chain sequences. In a later analysis, TCR nucleotide sequences were compared against IMGT/GENE-DB human TR gene sequences so that V and J genes could be assigned. The TCRdist pipeline was used in a later analysis to assign CDR3 sequences and most-parsimonious VDJ recombination scenarios. In a later analysis, every TCR beta chain was defined by the combination of its CDR3 amino acid sequence and its V-gene family, and reads without a unique V-gene family were dropped. A later analysis removed 592 highly shared, low-generation-probability nucleotide sequences to deal with suspected cross-contamination and a sequencing artifact. A later analysis calculated a clonal expansion index for each public chain from normalized within-repertoire ranks of inferred template counts. A later analysis computed generation probabilities with a VDJ recombination model fitted to out-of-frame rearrangements, and checked the results against IGoR. In a later analysis, TCR-TCR, TCR-HLA and TCR-CMV co-occurrence was scored with hypergeometric tests, and a repertoire-size bias correction was applied to TCR pairs. To estimate false discovery rates, a later analysis permuted the HLA or CMV assignments 20 times. In a later analysis, co-occurring TCRs were grouped using DBSCAN, with TCRdist sequence similarity added in when clustering inside HLA-allele-positive subsets. For co-occurrence clustering, repertoires with fewer than 30,000 or more than 120,000 public chains were excluded, along with several repertoires with anomalous nucleotide sharing. In TCRdb, the immuneACCESS table is reduced to in-frame sequences with V and J assigned. These tables do not hold every clone; where another copy was compared, an unresolved V gene accounts for under half, and the others remain unexplained. The D gene and trimming were derived from the DNA, and the V and J assignments and clone size from that table. The sample records approximately 150,000 clones, roughly 73% of which are singletons. More than 2.5% of the sample comes from the top ten.

The cohort comprised some 700 healthy bone marrow donors. At the time of sampling, every cohort member was nominally healthy, though immune exposures that went unrecorded were likely present. The donor was CMV seronegative and was included in the group of 352 seronegative cohort members. Every donor gave a peripheral blood sample, and the peripheral blood mononuclear cells from that sample were used for TCR beta sequencing. The Qiagen DNeasy Blood Extraction Kit was used to extract genomic DNA from the blood cell samples. The sample consisted of PBMCs. The clonotype originates from a man aged 35 to 55 in good health and CMV-seronegative. The chain uses TRBV2 and TRBJ1-1, and 7 bases in between align with TRBD1. The nucleotides read TGTGCCAGCAGTGACACAGGGGATGAAGCTTTCTTT. Its translation is CASSDTGDEAFF.